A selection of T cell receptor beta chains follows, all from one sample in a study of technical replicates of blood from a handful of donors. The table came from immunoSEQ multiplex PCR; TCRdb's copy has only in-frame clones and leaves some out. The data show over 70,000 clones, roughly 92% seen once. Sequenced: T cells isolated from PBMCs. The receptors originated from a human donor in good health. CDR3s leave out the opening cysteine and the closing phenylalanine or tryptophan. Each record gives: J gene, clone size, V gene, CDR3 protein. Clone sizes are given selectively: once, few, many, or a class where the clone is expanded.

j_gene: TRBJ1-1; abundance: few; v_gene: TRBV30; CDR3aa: AWSPKTGVTEAF
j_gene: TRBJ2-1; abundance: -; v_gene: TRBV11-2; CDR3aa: ASSLAASGKYEQF
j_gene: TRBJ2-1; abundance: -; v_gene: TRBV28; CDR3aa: ASSRSSYNEQF
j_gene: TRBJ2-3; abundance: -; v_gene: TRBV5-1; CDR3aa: ASSLGTSGRADTQY
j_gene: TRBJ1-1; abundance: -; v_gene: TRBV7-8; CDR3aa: ASSLVQNTEAF
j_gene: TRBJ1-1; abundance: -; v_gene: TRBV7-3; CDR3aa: ASSPEGLMNTEAF
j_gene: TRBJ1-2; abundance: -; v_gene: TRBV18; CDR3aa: ASLAQGTHT
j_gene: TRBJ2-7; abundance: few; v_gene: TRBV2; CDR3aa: ASSDSLAGLYEQY
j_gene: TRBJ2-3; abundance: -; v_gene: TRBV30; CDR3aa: AWGLTVYTSTDTQY
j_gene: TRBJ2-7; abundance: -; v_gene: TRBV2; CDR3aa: ASSNRLYEQY
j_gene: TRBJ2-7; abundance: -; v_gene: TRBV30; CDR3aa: AWSQGAAYEQY
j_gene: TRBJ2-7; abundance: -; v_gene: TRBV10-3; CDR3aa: AISNPGTRGSGEQY
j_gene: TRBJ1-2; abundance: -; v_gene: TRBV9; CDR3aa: ASSVGGGGYGYT
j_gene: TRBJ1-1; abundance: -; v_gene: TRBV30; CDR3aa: AWSEYRGWAEAF
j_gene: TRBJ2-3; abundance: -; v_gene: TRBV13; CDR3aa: ASSLGPVSRTDTQY
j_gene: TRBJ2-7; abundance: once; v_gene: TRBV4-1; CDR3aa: ASSQEGGTYEQY
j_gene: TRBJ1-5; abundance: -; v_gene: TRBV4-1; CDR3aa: ASSQSGLNQPQH
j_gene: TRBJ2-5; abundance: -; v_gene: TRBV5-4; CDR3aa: ASSSYRGLIETQY
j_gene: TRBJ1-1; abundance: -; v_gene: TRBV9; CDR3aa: ASSVATEPTEAF
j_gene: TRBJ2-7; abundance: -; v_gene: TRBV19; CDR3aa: ASRGQGDYEQY
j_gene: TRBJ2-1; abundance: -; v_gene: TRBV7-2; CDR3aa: ASSLRGTVYNEQF
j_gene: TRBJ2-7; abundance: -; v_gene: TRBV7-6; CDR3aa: ASSLATSPSYEQY
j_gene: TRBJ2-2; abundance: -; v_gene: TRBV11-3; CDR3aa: ASSWGDVHTGELF
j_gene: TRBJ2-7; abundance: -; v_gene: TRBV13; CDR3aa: ASRRTGMRNEQY
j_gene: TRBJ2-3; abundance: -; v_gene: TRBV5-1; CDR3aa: ASSLDRDAGDTQY
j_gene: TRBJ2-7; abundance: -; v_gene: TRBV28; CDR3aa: ASSSGGLYEQY
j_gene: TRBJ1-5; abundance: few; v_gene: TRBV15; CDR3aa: ATSFTRGQPQH
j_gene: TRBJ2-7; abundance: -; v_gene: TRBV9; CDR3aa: ASSQNPGGSAMREQY
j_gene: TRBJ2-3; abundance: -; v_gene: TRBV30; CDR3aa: AWSVGLDLLGEAQY
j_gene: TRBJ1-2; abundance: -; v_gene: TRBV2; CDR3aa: ASSGGLNYGYT
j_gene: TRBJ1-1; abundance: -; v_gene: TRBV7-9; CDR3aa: ASSLGRNTEAF
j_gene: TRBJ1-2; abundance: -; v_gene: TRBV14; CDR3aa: ASRPRTGFGYT
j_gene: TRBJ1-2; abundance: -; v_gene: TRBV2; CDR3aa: ASIVKGIRNGYT
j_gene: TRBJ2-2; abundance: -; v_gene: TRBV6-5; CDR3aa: AVSGGYTGELF
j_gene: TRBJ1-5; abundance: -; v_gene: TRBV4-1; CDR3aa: ASSQWGDQPQH
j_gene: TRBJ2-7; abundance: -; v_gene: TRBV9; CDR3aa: ASSVDHRQGADEQY
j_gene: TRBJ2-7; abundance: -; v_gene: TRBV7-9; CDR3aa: ASSLEGGPLYEQY